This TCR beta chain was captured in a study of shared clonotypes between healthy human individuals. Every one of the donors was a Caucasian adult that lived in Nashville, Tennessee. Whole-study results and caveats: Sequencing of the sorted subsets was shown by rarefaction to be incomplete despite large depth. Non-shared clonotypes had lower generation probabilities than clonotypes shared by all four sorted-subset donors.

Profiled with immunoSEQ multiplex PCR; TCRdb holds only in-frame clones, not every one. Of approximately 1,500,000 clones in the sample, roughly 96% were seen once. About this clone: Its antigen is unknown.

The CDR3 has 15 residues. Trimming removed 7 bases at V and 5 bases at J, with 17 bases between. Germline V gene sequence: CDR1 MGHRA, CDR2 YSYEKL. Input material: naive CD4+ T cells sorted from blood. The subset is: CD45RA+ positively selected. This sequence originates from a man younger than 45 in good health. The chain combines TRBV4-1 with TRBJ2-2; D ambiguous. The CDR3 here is CASNTREFGTGELFF. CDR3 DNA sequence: TGCGCCAGCAACACACGAGAGTTCGGGACCGGGGAGCTGTTTTTT.